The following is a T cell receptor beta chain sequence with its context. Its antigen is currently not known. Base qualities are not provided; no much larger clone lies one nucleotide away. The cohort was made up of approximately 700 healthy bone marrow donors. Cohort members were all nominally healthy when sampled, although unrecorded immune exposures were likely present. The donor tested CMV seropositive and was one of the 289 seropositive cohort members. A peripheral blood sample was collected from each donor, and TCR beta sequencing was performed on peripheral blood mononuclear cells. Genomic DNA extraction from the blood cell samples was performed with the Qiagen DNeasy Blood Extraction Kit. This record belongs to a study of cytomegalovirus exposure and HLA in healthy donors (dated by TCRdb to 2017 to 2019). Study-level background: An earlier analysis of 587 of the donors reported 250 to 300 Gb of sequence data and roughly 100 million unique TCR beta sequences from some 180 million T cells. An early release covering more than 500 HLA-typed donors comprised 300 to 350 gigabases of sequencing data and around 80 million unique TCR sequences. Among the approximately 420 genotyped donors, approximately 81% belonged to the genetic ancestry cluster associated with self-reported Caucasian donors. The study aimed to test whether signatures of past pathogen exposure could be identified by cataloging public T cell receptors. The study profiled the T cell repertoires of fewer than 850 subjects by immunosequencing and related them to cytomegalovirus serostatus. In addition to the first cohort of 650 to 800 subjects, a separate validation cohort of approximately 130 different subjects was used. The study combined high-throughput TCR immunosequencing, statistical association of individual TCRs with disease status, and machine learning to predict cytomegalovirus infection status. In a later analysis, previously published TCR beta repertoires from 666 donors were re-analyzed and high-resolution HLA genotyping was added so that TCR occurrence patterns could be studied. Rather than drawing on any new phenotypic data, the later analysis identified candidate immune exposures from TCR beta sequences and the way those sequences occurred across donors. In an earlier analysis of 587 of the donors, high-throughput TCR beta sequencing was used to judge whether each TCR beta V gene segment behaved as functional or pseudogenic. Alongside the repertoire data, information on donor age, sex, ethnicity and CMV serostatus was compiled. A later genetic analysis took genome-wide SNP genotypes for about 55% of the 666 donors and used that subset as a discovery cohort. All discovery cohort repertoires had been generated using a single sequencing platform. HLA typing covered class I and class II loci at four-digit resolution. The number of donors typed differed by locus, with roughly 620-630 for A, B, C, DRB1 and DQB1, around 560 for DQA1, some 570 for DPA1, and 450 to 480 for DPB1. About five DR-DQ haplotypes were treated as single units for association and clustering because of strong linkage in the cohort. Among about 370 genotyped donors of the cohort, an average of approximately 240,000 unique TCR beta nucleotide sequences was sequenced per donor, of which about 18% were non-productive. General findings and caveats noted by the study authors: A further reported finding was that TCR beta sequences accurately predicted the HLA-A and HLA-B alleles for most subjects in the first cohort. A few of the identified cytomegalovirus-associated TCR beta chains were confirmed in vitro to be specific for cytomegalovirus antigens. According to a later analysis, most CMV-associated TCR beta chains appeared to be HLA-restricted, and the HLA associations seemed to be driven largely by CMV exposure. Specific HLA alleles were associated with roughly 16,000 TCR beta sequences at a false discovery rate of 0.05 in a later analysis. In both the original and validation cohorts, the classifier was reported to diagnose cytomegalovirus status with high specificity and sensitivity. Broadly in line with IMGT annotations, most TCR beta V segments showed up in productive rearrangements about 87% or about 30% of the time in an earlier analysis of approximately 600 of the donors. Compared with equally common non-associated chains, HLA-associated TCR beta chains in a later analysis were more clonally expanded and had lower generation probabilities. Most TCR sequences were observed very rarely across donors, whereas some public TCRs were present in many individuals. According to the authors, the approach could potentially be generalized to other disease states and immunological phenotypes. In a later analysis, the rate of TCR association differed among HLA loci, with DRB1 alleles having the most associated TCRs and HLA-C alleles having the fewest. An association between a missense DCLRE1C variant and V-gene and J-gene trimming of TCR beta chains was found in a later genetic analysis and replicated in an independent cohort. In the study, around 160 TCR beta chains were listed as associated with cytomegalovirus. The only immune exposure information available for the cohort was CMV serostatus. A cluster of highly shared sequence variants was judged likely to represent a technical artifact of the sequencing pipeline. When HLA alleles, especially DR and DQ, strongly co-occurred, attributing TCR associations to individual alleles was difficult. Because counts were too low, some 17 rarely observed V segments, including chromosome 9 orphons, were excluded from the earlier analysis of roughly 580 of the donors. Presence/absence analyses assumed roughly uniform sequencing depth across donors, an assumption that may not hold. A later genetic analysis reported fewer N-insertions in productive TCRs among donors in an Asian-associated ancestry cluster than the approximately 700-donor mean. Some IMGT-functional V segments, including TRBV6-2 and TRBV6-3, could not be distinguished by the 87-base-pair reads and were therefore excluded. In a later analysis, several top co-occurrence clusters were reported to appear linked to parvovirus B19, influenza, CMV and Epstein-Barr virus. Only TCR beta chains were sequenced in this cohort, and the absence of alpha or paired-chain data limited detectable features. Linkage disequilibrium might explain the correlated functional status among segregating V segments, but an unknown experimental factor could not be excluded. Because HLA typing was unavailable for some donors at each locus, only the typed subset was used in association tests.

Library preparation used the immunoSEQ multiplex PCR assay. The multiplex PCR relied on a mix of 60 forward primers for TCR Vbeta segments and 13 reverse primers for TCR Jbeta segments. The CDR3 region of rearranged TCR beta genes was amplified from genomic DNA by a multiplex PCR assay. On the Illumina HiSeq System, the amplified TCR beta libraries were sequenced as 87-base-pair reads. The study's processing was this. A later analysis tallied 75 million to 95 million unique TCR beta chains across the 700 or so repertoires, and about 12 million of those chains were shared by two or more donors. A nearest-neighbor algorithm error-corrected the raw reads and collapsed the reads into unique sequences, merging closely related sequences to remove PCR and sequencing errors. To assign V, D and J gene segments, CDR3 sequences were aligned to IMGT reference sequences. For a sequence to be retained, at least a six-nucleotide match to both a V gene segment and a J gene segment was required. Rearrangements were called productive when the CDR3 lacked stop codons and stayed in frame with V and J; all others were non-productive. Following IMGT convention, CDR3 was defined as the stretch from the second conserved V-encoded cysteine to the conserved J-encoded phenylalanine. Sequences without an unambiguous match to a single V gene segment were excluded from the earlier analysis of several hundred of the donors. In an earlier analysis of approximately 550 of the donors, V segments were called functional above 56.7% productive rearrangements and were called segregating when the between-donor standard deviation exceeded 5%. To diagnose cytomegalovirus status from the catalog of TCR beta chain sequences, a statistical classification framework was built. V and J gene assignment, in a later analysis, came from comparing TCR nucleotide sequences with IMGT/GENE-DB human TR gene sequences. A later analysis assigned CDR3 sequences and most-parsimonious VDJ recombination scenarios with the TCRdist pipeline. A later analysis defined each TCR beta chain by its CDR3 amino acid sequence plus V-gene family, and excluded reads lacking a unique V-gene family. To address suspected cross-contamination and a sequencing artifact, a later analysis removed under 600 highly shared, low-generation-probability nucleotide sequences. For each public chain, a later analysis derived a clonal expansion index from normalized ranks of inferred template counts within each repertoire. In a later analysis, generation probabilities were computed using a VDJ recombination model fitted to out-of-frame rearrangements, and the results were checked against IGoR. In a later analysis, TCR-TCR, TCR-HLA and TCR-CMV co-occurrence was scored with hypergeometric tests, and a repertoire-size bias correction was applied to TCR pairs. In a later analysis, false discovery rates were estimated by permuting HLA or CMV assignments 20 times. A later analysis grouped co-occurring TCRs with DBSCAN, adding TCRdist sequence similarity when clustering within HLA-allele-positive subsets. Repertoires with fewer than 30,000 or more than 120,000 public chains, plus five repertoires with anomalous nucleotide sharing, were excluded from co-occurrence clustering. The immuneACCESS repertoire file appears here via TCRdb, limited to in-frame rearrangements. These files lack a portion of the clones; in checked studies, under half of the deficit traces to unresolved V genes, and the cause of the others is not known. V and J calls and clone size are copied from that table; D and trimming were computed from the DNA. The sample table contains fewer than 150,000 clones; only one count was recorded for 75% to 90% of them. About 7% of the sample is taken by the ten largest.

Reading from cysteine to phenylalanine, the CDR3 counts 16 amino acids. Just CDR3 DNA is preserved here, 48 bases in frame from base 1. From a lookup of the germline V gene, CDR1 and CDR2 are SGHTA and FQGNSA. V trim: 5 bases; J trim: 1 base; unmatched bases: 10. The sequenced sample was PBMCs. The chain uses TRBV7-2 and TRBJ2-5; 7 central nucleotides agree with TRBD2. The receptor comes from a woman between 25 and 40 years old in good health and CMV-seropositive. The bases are TGTGCCAGCAGCGCCGGCCCGGGAGGCCTCCAAGAGACCCAGTACTTC. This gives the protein CASSAGPGGLQETQYF.